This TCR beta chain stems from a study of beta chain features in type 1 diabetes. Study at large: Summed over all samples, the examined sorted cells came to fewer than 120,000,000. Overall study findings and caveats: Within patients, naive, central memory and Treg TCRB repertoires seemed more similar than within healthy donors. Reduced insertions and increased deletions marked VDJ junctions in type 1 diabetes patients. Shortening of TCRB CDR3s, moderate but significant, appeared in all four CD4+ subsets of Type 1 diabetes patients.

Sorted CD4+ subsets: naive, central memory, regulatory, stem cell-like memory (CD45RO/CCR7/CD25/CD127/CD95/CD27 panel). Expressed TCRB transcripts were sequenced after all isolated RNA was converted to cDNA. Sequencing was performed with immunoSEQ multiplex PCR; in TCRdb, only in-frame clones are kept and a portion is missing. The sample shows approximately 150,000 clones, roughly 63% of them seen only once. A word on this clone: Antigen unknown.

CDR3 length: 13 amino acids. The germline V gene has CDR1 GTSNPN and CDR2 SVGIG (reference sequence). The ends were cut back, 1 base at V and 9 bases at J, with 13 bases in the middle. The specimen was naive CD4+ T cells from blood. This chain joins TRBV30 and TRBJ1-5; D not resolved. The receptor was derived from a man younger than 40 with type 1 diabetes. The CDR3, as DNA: TGTGCCTGGAGTGGGTCCCCGAACCGGCCCCAGCATTTT. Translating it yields CAWSGSPNRPQHF.